This is a list of T cell receptor beta chains from one sample in a study of CD8+CD57+ T cells in acquired aplastic anemia. In TCRdb, the reads were re-called with MiXCR into one record per CDR3 protein. Among some 190,000 distinct CDR3 sequences listed, approximately 49% were seen once. The sequenced sample consisted of sorted CD4+, CD8+, or CD8+CD57+ T cells (not recorded which) from PBMCs. The receptors derive from a human donor in good health, serving as a control. Each CDR3 is given with its conserved first and last residue. The D gene is left open where the match is weak. Where a row states a size, it is once, few, many or the class of an expanded clone; other rows omit it.

.,.,TRBV27,TRBJ1-2,TGTGCCAGCAGTTTATCAATAGGGGCCCACTATGGCTACACCTTC,CASSLSIGAHYGYTF
many,TRBD1,TRBV28,TRBJ1-6,TGTGCCAGCAGTTCGTGGGACAGCTTCTCCTATAATTCACCCCTCCACTTT,CASSSWDSFSYNSPLHF
.,TRBD2,TRBV10-3,TRBJ2-3,TGTGCCATCAGGGGGACTAGCATAGATACGCAGTATTTT,CAIRGTSIDTQYF
.,TRBD1,TRBV7-6,TRBJ2-7,TGTGCCAGCAGCTCACTGGGACAGTCCTCCTACGAGCAGTACTTC,CASSSLGQSSYEQYF
.,TRBD1,TRBV29-1,TRBJ2-2,TGCAGCGTTGTACTCCGGGACAGGGGAAACACCGGGGAGCTGTTTTTT,CSVVLRDRGNTGELFF
many,TRBD1,TRBV28,TRBJ2-7,TGTGCCAGCCTTAGACAGGGGGCTTACGAGCAGTACTTC,CASLRQGAYEQYF
many,.,TRBV20-1,TRBJ1-1,TGCAGTGCTAGAGTGGGGGCCGGGGTGAACACTGAAGCTTTCTTT,CSARVGAGVNTEAFF
many,.,TRBV5-4,TRBJ1-4,TGTGCCAGCAGCTTGGGAGGGTACGATGAAAAACTGTTTTTT,CASSLGGYDEKLFF
.,.,TRBV19,TRBJ2-1,TGTGCCAGTAGTATAGCCCTAGCAAATGAGCAGTTCTTC,CASSIALANEQFF
.,.,TRBV28,TRBJ2-1,TGTGCCGGCAGTTTATTTTTGAGGGGTGAGCAGTTCTTC,CAGSLFLRGEQFF
.,TRBD1,TRBV30,TRBJ1-4,TGTGCCTGGAGTGGACAGGGGGCAACTAATGAAAAACTGTTTTTT,CAWSGQGATNEKLFF
many,.,TRBV28,TRBJ1-5,TGTGCCAGCAATTTGCTAAGGGGTAGCAATCAGCCCCAGCATTTT,CASNLLRGSNQPQHF
.,.,TRBV2,TRBJ2-4,TGTGCCAGCAGCGTAGGAACCGGGACCACAAACATTCAGTACTTC,CASSVGTGTTNIQYF
many,.,TRBV7-2,TRBJ2-5,TGTGCCAGCAGCTTATTGGCTCTAGGTGAGACCCAGTACTTC,CASSLLALGETQYF
few,.,TRBV27,TRBJ1-4,TGTGCCAGCAGTTTAGAATCGAGAGTAAGAGGGGGGAATGAAAAACTGTTTTTT,CASSLESRVRGGNEKLFF
.,.,TRBV9,TRBJ2-7,TGTGCCAGCAGACTCGGGACCGAAAGGAGCTCCTACGAGCAGTACTTC,CASRLGTERSSYEQYF
.,TRBD2,TRBV20-1,TRBJ2-3,TGCAGTGCCTCCCTTGGGGGGGGACTCACAGATACGCAGTATTTT,CSASLGGGLTDTQYF
many,TRBD1,TRBV19,TRBJ1-5,TGTGCCAGTAGCCCTAACAGGGGGCATCGTAGTAATCAGCCCCAGCATTTT,CASSPNRGHRSNQPQHF
.,.,TRBV7-9,TRBJ2-6,TGTGCCAGCAGCGAAACAGAGGGGACTGGGGCCAACGTCCTGACTTTC,CASSETEGTGANVLTF
many,.,TRBV6-1,TRBJ2-7,TGTGCCAGCAGGAGGGGCGCGGCTACAGAATCGAAGGGCGAGCAGTACTTC,CASRRGAATESKGEQYF
.,.,TRBV7-6,TRBJ2-5,TGTGCCAGCAGCTTGGAGGCACAGTACTTC,CASSLEAQYF
.,.,TRBV2,TRBJ2-3,TGTGCTAGAGGGGGAGAAAACACAGATACGCAGTATTTT,CARGGENTDTQYF
once,.,TRBV10-3,TRBJ2-7,TGTGCCATCAGTGAGTCAGGTGACTCCATGCTCCACGAGCAGTACTTC,CAISESGDSMLHEQYF
many,TRBD1,TRBV7-2,TRBJ1-3,TGTGCCAGCAGCTTATTCCAGGGGGGCTCTGGAAACACCATATATTTT,CASSLFQGGSGNTIYF
many,.,TRBV7-8,TRBJ2-3,TGTGCCAGCAGCTTCGTTCTAGCACACACAGATACGCAGTATTTT,CASSFVLAHTDTQYF
.,.,TRBV7-2,TRBJ1-6,TGTGCCAGCAGCGAAAAGCGGGTATTCGGTTCACCCCTCCACTTT,CASSEKRVFGSPLHF